The rows below give T cell receptor beta chains drawn from one sample of a study of metastatic and nonmetastatic thyroid tumors. MiXCR reprocessed the PCR reads for TCRdb. The sample has roughly 27,000 clones, around 25% seen once. The sequenced sample was blood. The source is a female donor with papillary thyroid cancer or a benign thyroid nodule (not recorded which). Some clones in this sample may be carry-over from other donors' samples. CDR3s include the opening cysteine and the closing phenylalanine or tryptophan.

j_call: TRBJ2-1
v_call: TRBV11-2
cdr3_aa: CASSSHWTSDYNEQFF

j_call: TRBJ2-3
v_call: TRBV6-6
cdr3_aa: CASSYSRQMTSGRNTQYF

j_call: TRBJ1-6
v_call: TRBV30
cdr3_aa: CAWSIDRGNSPLHF

j_call: TRBJ1-2
v_call: TRBV10-3
cdr3_aa: CAISKSSLARVRGHTF

j_call: TRBJ2-4
v_call: TRBV28
cdr3_aa: CASSSTGVKNIQYF

j_call: TRBJ2-6
v_call: TRBV28
cdr3_aa: CASSSLQGSGANVLTF

j_call: TRBJ2-3
v_call: TRBV11-2
cdr3_aa: CASSPQGGVRDTQYF

j_call: TRBJ2-7
v_call: TRBV3-1
cdr3_aa: CASSPDSSGRAYEQCF

j_call: TRBJ2-3
v_call: TRBV12-3/TRBV12-4
cdr3_aa: CASSQQNTDTQYF

j_call: TRBJ2-1
v_call: TRBV5-6
cdr3_aa: CASSYTSGRINEQFF

j_call: TRBJ1-6
v_call: TRBV28
cdr3_aa: CASSFMGFSNSPLHF

j_call: TRBJ2-7
v_call: TRBV20-1
cdr3_aa: CSARFSEEGYEQYF

j_call: TRBJ2-6
v_call: TRBV19
cdr3_aa: CASIPQVPGANVLTF